This T cell receptor beta chain was retrieved from a study of T cells in Graves' hyperthyroidism and ophthalmopathy. Study-level background: Initial diagnosis, before any treatment, was when peripheral blood was collected.

A word on this clonotype: Its cognate antigen is unknown.

Uncontrolled infections, other autoimmune diseases, pregnancy or lactation led to exclusion of patients. Each diagnosis was grounded in clinical symptoms, serum thyroxine and TRAb, thyroid ultrasound, and orbital computed tomography. TCR beta CDR3 sequences were amplified from RNA transcripts. During a first-round RT-PCR of the TCR CDR3, the HTBI primer set was used. In TCRdb, the multiplex PCR reads were re-called with MiXCR into one record per CDR3 protein. This table holds 350,000 to 400,000 distinct CDR3 sequences, over 11% found once. The germline gives CDR1 MRHNA, CDR2 SNTAGT. With 5 bases clipped from V and 6 bases from J, the junction kept 11 bases outside the gene matches. This CDR3 comprises 16 residues. General observations from the study: Within blood appeared most thyroid clonotypes that had expanded above 0.001.

The clonotype originates from a woman in her fifties or sixties with Graves' hyperthyroidism. Sequencing input: blood. This chain uses TRBV6-4 with TRBJ2-2; 8 bases agree with TRBD2. The CDR3 reads CASSYESGSPSGELFF. The CDR3 DNA reads as TGTGCCAGCAGTTACGAAAGCGGGAGTCCTTCCGGGGAGCTGTTTTTT.